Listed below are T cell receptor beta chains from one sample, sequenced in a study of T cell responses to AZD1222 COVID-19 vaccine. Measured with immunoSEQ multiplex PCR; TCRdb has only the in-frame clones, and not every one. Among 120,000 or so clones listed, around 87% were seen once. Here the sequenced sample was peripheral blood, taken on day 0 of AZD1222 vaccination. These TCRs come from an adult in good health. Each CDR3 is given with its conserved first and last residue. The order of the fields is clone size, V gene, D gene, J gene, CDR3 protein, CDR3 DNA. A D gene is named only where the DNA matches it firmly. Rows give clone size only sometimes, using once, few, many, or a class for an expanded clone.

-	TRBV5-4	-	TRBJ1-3	CASRQDGGSGNTIYF	TGTGCCAGCAGACAGGACGGTGGCTCTGGAAACACCATATATTTT
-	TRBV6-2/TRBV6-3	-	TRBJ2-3	CASSNWAPLTDTQYF	TGTGCCAGCAGTAACTGGGCTCCCCTCACAGATACGCAGTATTTT
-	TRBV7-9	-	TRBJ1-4	CASRPSSGDEKLFF	TGTGCCAGCAGACCGTCTTCAGGGGATGAAAAACTGTTTTTT
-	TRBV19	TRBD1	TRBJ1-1	CASMTGGNTEAFF	TGTGCCTCCATGACAGGGGGGAACACTGAAGCTTTCTTT
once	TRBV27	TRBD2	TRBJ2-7	CASSPQRGATYEQYF	TGTGCCAGCAGCCCACAGCGGGGGGCAACCTACGAGCAGTACTTC
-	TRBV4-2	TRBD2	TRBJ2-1	CASSQDTNIAGSDYVEQFF	TGTGCCAGCAGCCAAGATACAAACATAGCGGGGTCAGACTATGTGGAGCAGTTCTTC
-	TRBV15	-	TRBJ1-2	CATSRDRTGRYGYTF	TGTGCCACCAGCAGAGATCGAACAGGGCGGTATGGCTACACCTTC
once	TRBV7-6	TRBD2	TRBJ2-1	CASSTTVAGGNNEQFF	TGTGCCAGCAGCACCACCGTAGCGGGGGGGAACAATGAGCAGTTCTTC
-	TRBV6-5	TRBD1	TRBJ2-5	CASRGYRDRGVTQYF	TGTGCCAGCAGAGGATACCGGGACAGGGGGGTGACCCAGTACTTC
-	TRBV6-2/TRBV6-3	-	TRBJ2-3	CASSYGQNTDTQYF	TGTGCCAGCAGTTACGGACAGAACACAGATACGCAGTATTTT
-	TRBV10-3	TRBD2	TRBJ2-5	CAISESTGLAGIETQYF	TGTGCCATCAGTGAGTCGACGGGACTAGCGGGGATAGAGACCCAGTACTTC
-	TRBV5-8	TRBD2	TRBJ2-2	CASSLALTVTSGVFF	TGTGCCAGCAGCTTGGCCCTGACAGTCACCAGCGGGGTGTTTTTT
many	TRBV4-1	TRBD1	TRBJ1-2	CASSQGQPGQGYGYTF	TGCGCCAGCAGCCAAGGGCAACCGGGACAGGGGTATGGCTACACCTTC
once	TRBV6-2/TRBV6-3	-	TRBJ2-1	CASSKTVNSYNEQFF	TGTGCCAGCAGTAAGACAGTTAACTCCTACAATGAGCAGTTCTTC
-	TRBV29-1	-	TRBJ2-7	CSVVMSLGEQYF	TGCAGCGTTGTGATGTCCTTGGGCGAGCAGTACTTC
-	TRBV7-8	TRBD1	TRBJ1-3	CASSLDGRGLGNTIYF	TGTGCCAGCAGCTTAGATGGCAGGGGGCTCGGAAACACCATATATTTT